This T cell receptor beta chain was sequenced in a study of T cell responses to AZD1222 COVID-19 vaccine. General observations from the study: Spike-specific TCRs gained breadth and depth after people received two AZD1222 doses. Baseline seropositivity characterized only six or seven AZD1222 recipients. Spike-wide vaccine-associated CD4 TCRs dominated at 160-218 and 743-854. Repertoire sampling occurred only after the peak T cell response.

As regards this clone: Its cognate antigen is unknown.

Clones were sequenced by immunoSEQ multiplex PCR, and TCRdb holds only the in-frame ones, with some missing. The repertoire includes roughly 75,000 clones, about nine tenths of them detected once, and roughly 18% sits in the top ten. The CDR3 is 15 residues long. Germline lookup yields CDR1 SGHTA and CDR2 FQGNSA. V lost 3 bases and J lost 6, with 17 bases in between. Sequenced material: peripheral blood, taken 28 days after the second AZD1222 dose. The TCR sequence derives from an adult who received the AZD1222 COVID-19 vaccine. This chain uses TRBV7-2 with TRBJ1-2; maybe TRBD1 (6 bases). The CDR3 nucleotides read TGTGCCAGCAGCTTGAGGGGCAGGGGAGTGCATGGCTACACCTTC. It is translated as CASSLRGRGVHGYTF. The complete variable domain, with remaining parts taken from reference TRBV7-2 and TRBJ1-2, reads GAGVSQSPSNKVTEKGKDVELRCDPISGHTALYWYRQSLGQGLEFLIYFQGNSAPDKSGLPSDRFSAERTGGSVSTLTIQRTQQEDSAVYLCASSLRGRGVHGYTFGSGTRLTVV.